This TCR beta chain stems from a study of blood T cell repertoires in COVID-19. For the study at large: Samples taken during acute and convalescent COVID-19 were collected in the United States, Italy and Spain. Sample material is recorded as cDNA or gDNA derived from T cells, B-cell-depleted T cells, or PBMCs.

In the original processing: For nucleated cells, counts were estimated from reference gene primer amplification. Produced via immunoSEQ multiplex PCR; TCRdb's table is partial and in-frame only. That table furnishes V, J and clone size, whereas the DNA furnished D and trimming. The sample consists of roughly 80,000 clones, 81% of them appearing once. Trimming removed 0 bases from V and 9 bases from J, with 15 bases in between. The germline CDR1 and CDR2 sequences are MDHEN and SYDVKM. This CDR3 comprises 15 residues. The chain has TRBV28 and TRBJ2-1; D is possibly TRBD2 (5 bases). Material: peripheral blood. The sequence was collected from a man at least 80 years old with acute or convalescent COVID-19. CDR3 nucleotide sequence: TGTGCCAGCAGTTTATGGCGGGTGGCGGCCTTTGAGCAGTTCTTC. This encodes CASSLWRVAAFEQFF.